This TCR beta chain was recovered during a study of regulatory T cells in long-lasting Graves disease. The study, taken as a whole, reports: With some 2,800 shared public clonotypes, persistent patients exceeded new patients, who shared about 1,000. Persistent Graves' patients possessed reduced TCR diversity relative to recently diagnosed ones.

Researchers made TCR beta libraries by using iRepertoire HTBI primers and running Arm-PCR on CDR3 regions. TCRdb re-derived calls from the multiplex PCR reads in MiXCR, one entry per CDR3 protein. The sample lists 400,000 to 500,000 distinct CDR3 sequences; around 16% were seen once. Deletions cut 0 bases from V and 1 base from J, with 11 bases between. Germline V gene lookup returns CDR1 SGHRS and CDR2 YFSETQ. This CDR3 spans 15 amino acids. The time point denotes: newly diagnosed GD, antithyroid drugs for less than 3 months. Isolated PBMC RNA provided the starting material for the TCR library. This clonotype came up a few times. What it binds is unknown. The same specimen was also included in a second study, on T cells in Graves' hyperthyroidism and ophthalmopathy.

The sample consisted of peripheral blood mononuclear cells (PBMCs), taken at new diagnosis, from a patient treated with antithyroid drugs. This chain joins TRBV5-1 and TRBJ2-7; either TRBD1 or TRBD2 may fit D (5 bases each). This receptor was identified in a woman aged 40 to 49 with Graves disease. CDR3 nucleotides: TGCGCCAGCAGCTTGGGGGACGCCCCGTCCTACGAGCAGTACTTC. This translates into CASSLGDAPSYEQYF.